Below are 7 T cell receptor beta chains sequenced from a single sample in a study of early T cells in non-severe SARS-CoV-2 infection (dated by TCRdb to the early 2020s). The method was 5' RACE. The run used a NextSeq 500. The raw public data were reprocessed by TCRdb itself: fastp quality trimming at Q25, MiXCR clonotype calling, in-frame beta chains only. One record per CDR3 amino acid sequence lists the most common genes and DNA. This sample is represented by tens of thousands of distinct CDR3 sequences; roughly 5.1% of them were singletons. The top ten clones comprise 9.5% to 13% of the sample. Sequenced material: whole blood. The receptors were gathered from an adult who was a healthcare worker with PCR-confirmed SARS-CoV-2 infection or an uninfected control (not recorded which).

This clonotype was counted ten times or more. DNA of the CDR3: TGCGCCAGCAGCTTGGGCAGGGCGCAGTTGGATACGCAGTATTTT. Translating gives CASSLGRAQLDTQYF. This chain links TRBV5-1 with TRBJ2-3, with a possible D match to TRBD1 (5 bases). Trimming pared 0 bases from V and 6 bases from J, leaving 14 bases between. The CDR3 totals 15 residues. Germline lookup yields CDR1 SGHRS and CDR2 YFSETQ.

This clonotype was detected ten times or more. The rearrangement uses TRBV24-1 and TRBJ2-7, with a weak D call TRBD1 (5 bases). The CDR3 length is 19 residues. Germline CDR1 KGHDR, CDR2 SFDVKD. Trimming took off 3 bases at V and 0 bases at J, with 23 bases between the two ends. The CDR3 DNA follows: TGTGCCACCAGTGATGATACCTCTGGGAAGACAGCAGTCTCCTACGAGCAGTACTTC. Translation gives CATSDDTSGKTAVSYEQYF.

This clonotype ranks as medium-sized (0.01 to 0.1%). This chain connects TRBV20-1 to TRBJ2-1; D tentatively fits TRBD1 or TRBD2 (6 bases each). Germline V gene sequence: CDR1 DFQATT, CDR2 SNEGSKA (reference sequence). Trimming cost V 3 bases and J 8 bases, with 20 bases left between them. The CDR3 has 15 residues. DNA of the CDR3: TGCAGTGCTAGTCTTTCCGCGGCGGGACAACATGAGCAGTTCTTC. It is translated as CSASLSAAGQHEQFF.

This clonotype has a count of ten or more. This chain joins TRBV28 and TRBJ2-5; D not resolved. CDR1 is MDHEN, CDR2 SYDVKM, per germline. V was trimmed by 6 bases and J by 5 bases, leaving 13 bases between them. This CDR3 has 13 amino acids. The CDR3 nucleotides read TGTGCCAGCAGCTTACCTCACTTGGAGACCCAGTACTTC. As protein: CASSLPHLETQYF.

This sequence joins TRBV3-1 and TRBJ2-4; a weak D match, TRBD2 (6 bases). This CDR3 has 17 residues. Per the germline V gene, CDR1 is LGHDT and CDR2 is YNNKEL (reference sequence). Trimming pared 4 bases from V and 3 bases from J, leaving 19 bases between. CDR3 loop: CASSRGLRRGGKNIQYF. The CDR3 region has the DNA TGTGCCAGCAGCCGAGGACTAAGGCGGGGAGGCAAAAACATTCAGTACTTC.

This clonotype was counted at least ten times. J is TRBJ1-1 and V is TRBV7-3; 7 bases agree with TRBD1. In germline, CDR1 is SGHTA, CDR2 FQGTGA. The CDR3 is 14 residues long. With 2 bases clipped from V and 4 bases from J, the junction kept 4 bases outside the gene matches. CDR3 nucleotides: TGTGCCAGCAGCTTACAGGGGGGGAGCACTGAAGCTTTCTTT. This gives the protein CASSLQGGSTEAFF.

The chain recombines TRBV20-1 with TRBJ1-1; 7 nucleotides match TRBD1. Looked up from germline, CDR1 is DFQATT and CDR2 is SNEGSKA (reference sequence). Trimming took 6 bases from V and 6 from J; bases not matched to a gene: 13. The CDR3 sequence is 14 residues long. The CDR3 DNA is TGCAGTGCAACGACCAGGGGGGCGACCCCTGAAGCTTTCTTT. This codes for CSATTRGATPEAFF.